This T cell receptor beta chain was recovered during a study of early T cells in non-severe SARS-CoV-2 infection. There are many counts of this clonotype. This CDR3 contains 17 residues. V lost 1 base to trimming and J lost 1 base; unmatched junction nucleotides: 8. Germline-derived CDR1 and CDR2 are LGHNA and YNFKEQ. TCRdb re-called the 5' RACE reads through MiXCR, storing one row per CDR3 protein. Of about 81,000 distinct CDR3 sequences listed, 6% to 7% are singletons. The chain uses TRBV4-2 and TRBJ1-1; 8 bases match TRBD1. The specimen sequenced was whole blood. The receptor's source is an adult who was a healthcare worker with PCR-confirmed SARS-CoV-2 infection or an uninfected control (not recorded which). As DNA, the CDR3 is TGTGCCAGCAGCCAAGCCCAGGGGGCCCCGGCGAACACTGAAGCTTTCTTT. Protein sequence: CASSQAQGAPANTEAFF.